This T cell receptor beta chain came from a study of T cell repertoires and Cas9 in healthy adults. Overall study context: SpCas9-reactive CD4 and CD8 T cells were characterized for potency, cytotoxicity and lineage. Study-level findings and limits: In vitro, SpCas9-reactive Tregs were reported to curb effector T cell proliferation and function.

Points on this clone: Its cognate antigen is unknown.

Clones were sequenced by immunoSEQ multiplex PCR, and TCRdb holds only the in-frame ones, with some missing. The repertoire holds about 20,000 clones, with roughly nine tenths as singletons. The receptor's source is a human donor in good health. The sample taken for sequencing was CD4+ effector T cells (CD127+, CD25-, CD137-, CD154-) from PBMCs; culture status not recorded.

This CDR3 is CASSYSAGNTEAFF. In DNA, the CDR3 is TGTGCCAGCAGTTACTCTGCGGGGAACACTGAAGCTTTCTTT. V and J are TRBV6-6 and TRBJ1-1; D not certain. CDR1 is MNHNY, CDR2 SVGAGI, per germline (reference sequence). V lost 0 bases and J lost 1, with 6 bases in between. The CDR3 length is 14 residues.